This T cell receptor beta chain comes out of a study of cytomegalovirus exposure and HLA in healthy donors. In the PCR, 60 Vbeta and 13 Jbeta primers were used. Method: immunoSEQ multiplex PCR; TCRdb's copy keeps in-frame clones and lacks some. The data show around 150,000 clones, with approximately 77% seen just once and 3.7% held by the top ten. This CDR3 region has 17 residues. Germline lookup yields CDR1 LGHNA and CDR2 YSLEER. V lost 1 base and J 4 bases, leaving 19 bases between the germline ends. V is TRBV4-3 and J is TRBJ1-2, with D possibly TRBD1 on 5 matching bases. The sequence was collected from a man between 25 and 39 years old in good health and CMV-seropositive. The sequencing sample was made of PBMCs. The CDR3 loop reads CASSQGQGLGHSYGYTF. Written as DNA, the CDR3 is TGCGCCAGCAGCCAAGGGCAGGGATTGGGTCATAGCTATGGCTACACCTTC.